These 17 T cell receptor beta chains were all obtained from the same sample, sequenced in a study of blood T cell repertoires in COVID-19. Sequenced by immunoSEQ multiplex PCR; TCRdb stores in-frame clones only, minus some. The repertoire has a few hundred thousand clones, 80% to 95% of them found once; the top ten carry about 0.83%. What was sequenced was PBMCs or T cells enriched from blood (not recorded which). Receptors originate from a woman between 35 and 50 years old who had been exposed to COVID-19.

CDR3 loop: CARSSLTGEDGYTF. The CDR3 nucleotides read TGTGCCAGAAGCTCGTTGACAGGGGAAGATGGCTACACCTTC. V is TRBV5-3 and J is TRBJ1-2; 8 bases agree with TRBD1. TRBV5-3 is classed as an ORF, of uncertain function. The V and J ends lost 3 bases and 6 bases, in that order; junction bases with no gene match: 7. There are 14 residues in the CDR3.

CDR3 sequence reads: CASSSREGGVEQFF. The DNA for the CDR3 is TGTGCCAGCAGCTCCCGGGAGGGCGGGGTTGAGCAGTTCTTC. This chain uses TRBV7-9 with TRBJ2-1; 8 nucleotides agree with TRBD2. The germline CDR1 and CDR2 sequences are SEHNR and FQNEAQ (reference sequence). V lost 4 bases, J lost 9 bases, and 8 bases stayed unmatched. The CDR3 has 14 amino acids.

The chain is built from TRBV15 and TRBJ2-1, with D uncertain. CDR1 LNHNV and CDR2 YYDKDF come from the germline V gene (reference sequence). V was trimmed by 1 base and J by 6 bases, leaving 4 bases between them. The CDR3 has 12 residues. Written as DNA, the CDR3 is TGTGCCACCAGCAGAGCCCTCAATGAGCAGTTCTTC. It specifies CATSRALNEQFF.

This clone has only one observation. The chain joins TRBV2 to TRBJ1-6, with 10 nucleotides matching TRBD1. Germline CDR1 and CDR2: SNHLY and FYNNEI. This CDR3 is 16 amino acids long. Unmatched junction bases numbered 8, after V lost 3 bases and J lost 9 bases. The CDR3 DNA follows: TGTGCCAGCAGTGAGAGGGGACAGGGGATCGCTTCACCCCTCCACTTT. This translates into CASSERGQGIASPLHF.

The chain couples TRBV27 to TRBJ1-5, with D perhaps matching TRBD1 (6 bases). Germline V gene sequence: CDR1 MNHEY, CDR2 SMNVEV (reference sequence). The CDR3 has 15 amino acids. The V gene lost 6 bases and the J gene lost 3 bases, with 15 bases spanning the gap. CDR3 residues: CASSTAQGTNQPQHF. The CDR3 region has the DNA TGTGCCAGCAGCACCGCGCAGGGGACCAATCAGCCCCAGCATTTT.

The chain joins TRBV7-3 to TRBJ1-6; 7 nucleotides agree with TRBD1. CDR3 length: 14 residues. CDR1 and CDR2 from the germline V gene are SGHTA and FQGTGA. Trimming at V came to 5 bases and at J to 8 bases, leaving 6 bases not matched to a gene. CDR3 sequence: CASSLGTEYSPLHF. CDR3 DNA sequence: TGTGCCAGCAGCCTTGGGACAGAATATTCACCCCTCCACTTT. Full variable domain (missing parts from reference TRBV7-3 and TRBJ1-6): GAGVSQTPSNKVTEKGKYVELRCDPISGHTALYWYRQSLGQGPEFLIYFQGTGAADDSGLPNDRFFAVRPEGSVSTLKIQRTERGDSAVYLCASSLGTEYSPLHFGNGTRLTVT.

The chain combines TRBV15 with TRBJ2-1, with D possibly matching TRBD1 (5 bases). The CDR3 is 13 amino acids. Germline CDR1 and CDR2: LNHNV and YYDKDF (reference sequence). V lost 7 bases and J 6 bases, leaving 13 bases between the germline ends. This chain's CDR3 is CATTSLGVNEQFF. The CDR3 DNA sequence: TGTGCCACCACCAGTCTAGGGGTCAATGAGCAGTTCTTC. Together with reference TRBV15 and TRBJ2-1, the CDR3 gives the full variable domain: DAMVIQNPRYQVTQFGKPVTLSCSQTLNHNVMYWYQQKSSQAPKLLFHYYDKDFNNEADTPDNFQSRRPNTSFCFLDIRSPGLGDTAMYLCATTSLGVNEQFFGPGTRLTVL.

This rearrangement joins TRBV6-5 to TRBJ1-2, with 7 bases lining up with TRBD1. Germline trimming cut 2 bases from V and 5 bases from J; bases unmatched to any gene: 8. Germline values: CDR1 MNHEY, CDR2 SVGAGI. This CDR3 has 15 residues. As DNA, the CDR3 is TGTGCCAGCAGTTACGGGGGCGACAGGGTATATGGCTACACCTTC. Amino acid sequence: CASSYGGDRVYGYTF.

J is TRBJ1-2 and V is TRBV19; D is unresolved. Trimming took off 7 bases at V and 3 bases at J, with 9 bases between the two ends. The CDR3 runs to 12 residues. Germline CDR1 reads LNHDA; CDR2 reads SQIVND (reference sequence). CDR3 nucleotides: TGTGCCAGTAATGAGGGATACTATGGCTACACCTTC. This translates into CASNEGYYGYTF.

The CDR3: CASIKTGGGRVQETQYF. Here the CDR3 DNA reads TGTGCCAGCATTAAGACGGGGGGCGGGAGGGTCCAAGAGACCCAGTACTTC. The chain recombines TRBV3-1 (or the pseudogene TRBV3-2) with TRBJ2-5, with 9 bases aligning to TRBD2. The germline gives CDR1 LGHDT, CDR2 YNNKEL (reference sequence). This CDR3 has 17 amino acids. V lost 7 bases and J lost 1; bases outside the gene matches: 13.

This clone has more than one count but fewer than ten. This chain joins TRBV12-3 or TRBV12-4 and TRBJ2-3; D might be TRBD1 (6 bases). This CDR3 has 11 amino acids. V lost 4 bases to trimming and J lost 12 bases, with 11 bases between them. The CDR3 spells CASSSAGTQYF. The CDR3 DNA reads TGTGCCAGCAGTTCCGCAGGGACACAGTATTTT.

The chain carries TRBV27 and TRBJ2-1; 8 nucleotides match TRBD1. The CDR3 spans 15 residues. The junction had 7 bases not matched to a gene; V was cut back by 4 bases and J by 5 bases. CDR1 MNHEY and CDR2 SMNVEV come from the germline V gene (reference sequence). The DNA of the CDR3 is TGTGCCAGCAGTTGGGGGACAGGATCAAACAATGAGCAGTTCTTC. The encoded protein is CASSWGTGSNNEQFF.

The chain joins TRBV15 to TRBJ1-3; D ambiguous. CDR1 is LNHNV and CDR2 is YYDKDF in the germline V gene (reference sequence). V was clipped by 1 base and J by 0 bases, with 7 bases between them. The CDR3 is made up of 15 amino acids. The CDR3 spells CATSRATVSGNTIYF. The CDR3 region has the DNA TGTGCCACCAGCAGAGCAACAGTCTCTGGAAACACCATATATTTT.

This clone was observed a few times. The J gene is TRBJ1-1, the V gene TRBV5-1; 7 bases fit TRBD1. J gave up 0 bases and V 5 bases, and 13 bases lay outside the gene matches. CDR1 is SGHRS and CDR2 is YFSETQ in the germline V gene. CDR3 length equals 17 residues. CDR3 sequence: CASRPRTGIQMNTEAFF. The CDR3 nucleotides are TGCGCCAGCAGGCCCCGGACAGGTATTCAAATGAACACTGAAGCTTTCTTT.

The chain joins TRBV5-1 to TRBJ1-1; possible D gene TRBD1, 6 bases. V was trimmed by 0 bases and J by 8 bases, leaving 14 bases between them. The CDR3 has 14 amino acids. Germline V gene data show CDR1 as SGHRS and CDR2 as YFSETQ. CDR3 in amino acids: CASSLEGRGLEAFF. In DNA, the CDR3 is TGCGCCAGCAGCTTGGAAGGAAGGGGGTTGGAAGCTTTCTTT.

The chain joins TRBV19 to TRBJ1-1, with D uncertain. V was clipped by 4 bases and J by 1 base, with 4 bases between them. Germline V gene lookup returns CDR1 LNHDA and CDR2 SQIVND (reference sequence). The CDR3 has 12 residues. DNA of the CDR3: TGTGCCAGTAGTAGAGCGAACACTGAAGCTTTCTTT. Translated: CASSRANTEAFF. The complete variable domain, with remaining parts taken from reference TRBV19 and TRBJ1-1, reads DGGITQSPKYLFRKEGQNVTLSCEQNLNHDAMYWYRQDPGQGLRLIYYSQIVNDFQKGDIAEGYSVSREKKESFPLTVTSAQKNPTAFYLCASSRANTEAFFGQGTRLTVV.

The chain joins TRBV5-1 to TRBJ2-7; TRBD1 matches 8 bases. The V segment lost 5 bases and the J segment 5 bases; nucleotides outside the gene matches: 12. Germline-derived CDR1 and CDR2 are SGHRS and YFSETQ. The CDR3 totals 15 residues. The chain's CDR3 is CASSRGQGGVNEQYF. Written as DNA, the CDR3 is TGCGCCAGCAGTCGAGGACAGGGTGGGGTAAACGAGCAGTACTTC.